The 25 T cell receptor beta chains listed next were all sequenced from one sample in a study of shared clonotypes between healthy human individuals. Naive CD8 populations comprised CD45RO-negative cells positively selected for CCR7, excluding terminally differentiated effector memory CD45RA+ cells. The repertoire was sequenced with immunoSEQ multiplex PCR; TCRdb's copy has only in-frame clones and lacks some. Of about 590,000 clones listed, around 95% are singletons. The source material was naive CD8+ T cells sorted from blood. The receptors come from a woman in her thirties in good health.

The gene calls are TRBV27 and TRBJ1-2, with unresolved D. The ends were cut back, 3 bases at V and 2 bases at J, with 10 bases in the middle. The CDR3 totals 14 residues. Germline V gene data show CDR1 as MNHEY and CDR2 as SMNVEV (reference sequence). CDR3 nucleotide sequence: TGTGCCAGCAGTTTTTTAACGGGAAACTATGGCTACACCTTC. This encodes CASSFLTGNYGYTF.

V is TRBV4-1 and J is TRBJ2-7; D is ambiguous. This CDR3 is built from 15 residues. Germline V gives CDR1 MGHRA, CDR2 YSYEKL. Trimming pared 5 bases from V and 5 bases from J, leaving 19 bases between. As DNA, the CDR3 is TGCGCCAGCAGCTCCTTAATACCCAGAACCCACGAGCAGTACTTC. This sequence encodes CASSSLIPRTHEQYF.

The chain combines TRBV13 with TRBJ2-7; D is perhaps TRBD2 (5 bases). Deletions cut 0 bases from V and 9 bases from J, with 15 bases between. The CDR3 covers 14 residues. Germline CDR1 PRHDT, CDR2 FYEKMQ (reference sequence). The CDR3 DNA reads TGTGCCAGCAGCTTAGGCCCGGACTCCCAAAGGCAGTACTTC. Translating gives CASSLGPDSQRQYF.

In the case of this clone: At the DNA level, this CDR3 is encoded by other sequences in the same sample as well. The chain carries TRBV27 and TRBJ2-7; 7 nucleotides match TRBD2. J gave up 4 bases and V 6 bases, and 3 bases lay outside the gene matches. The CDR3 is 12 amino acids. Germline V gene sequence: CDR1 MNHEY, CDR2 SMNVEV (reference sequence). The CDR3 is CASRGGGYEQYF. Written as DNA, the CDR3 is TGTGCCAGCAGGGGGGGAGGGTACGAGCAGTACTTC.

As for this clone: This specimen includes other DNA sequences encoding the same CDR3. The chain carries TRBV25-1 and TRBJ2-7; D call uncertain. Deletions cut 3 bases from V and 3 bases from J, with 3 bases between. This CDR3 is 11 amino acids long. Germline V CDR1 and CDR2: MGHDK, SYGVNS. CDR3 sequence: CASSDLYEQYF. CDR3 bases: TGTGCCAGCAGTGACCTCTACGAGCAGTACTTC.

The V call is TRBV19, the J call TRBJ2-7; 7 nucleotides agree with TRBD1. In germline, CDR1 is LNHDA, CDR2 SQIVND (reference sequence). The V gene end was trimmed by 5 bases and the J gene end by 1 base; junction bases not matched to a gene: 5. The CDR3 has 14 amino acids. The CDR3 is CASSPVQGSYEQYF. The CDR3 DNA reads as TGTGCCAGTAGTCCGGTACAGGGGTCCTACGAGCAGTACTTC. The full variable domain, completed using reference TRBV19 and TRBJ2-7, is DGGITQSPKYLFRKEGQNVTLSCEQNLNHDAMYWYRQDPGQGLRLIYYSQIVNDFQKGDIAEGYSVSREKKESFPLTVTSAQKNPTAFYLCASSPVQGSYEQYFGPGTRLTVT.

V usage is TRBV5-1 and J usage is TRBJ2-7; 8 positions agree with TRBD2. V lost 4 bases to trimming and J lost 6 bases; unmatched junction nucleotides: 12. This CDR3 contains 15 residues. The germline V gene encodes CDR1 SGHRS and CDR2 YFSETQ. CDR3 coding DNA: TGCGCCAGCAGCGCCGGGACTAGTAGTCACGGCGAGCAGTACTTC. This gives the protein CASSAGTSSHGEQYF.

The V and J genes are TRBV15 and TRBJ2-3, with D possibly matching TRBD2 (6 bases). Germline values: CDR1 LNHNV, CDR2 YYDKDF (reference sequence). Trimming stripped 0 bases from V and 2 bases from J, with 21 bases between. The CDR3 sequence is 19 residues long. The chain's CDR3 is CATSRDWGGNSGDTDTQYF. CDR3 sequence (DNA): TGTGCCACCAGCAGAGATTGGGGCGGCAACTCGGGGGACACAGATACGCAGTATTTT.

The chain combines TRBV19 with TRBJ2-1, with 7 bases lining up with TRBD2. Trimming took 6 bases from V and 8 from J; bases not matched to a gene: 16. CDR1 and CDR2 (germline): LNHDA, SQIVND (reference sequence). The CDR3 length is 16 residues. CDR3 sequence reads: CASRVEVGGVGYEQFF. The CDR3 bases are TGTGCCAGTAGGGTGGAGGTGGGAGGGGTAGGCTATGAGCAGTTCTTC.

The V and J genes are TRBV27 and TRBJ1-4; TRBD1 matches 8 bases. The CDR3 spans 15 residues. Germline assignment: CDR1 MNHEY and CDR2 SMNVEV (reference sequence). V lost 5 bases, J lost 3 bases, and 5 bases stayed unmatched. CDR3 protein: CASSPATGANEKLFF. DNA for the CDR3: TGTGCCAGCAGTCCAGCGACAGGGGCTAATGAAAAACTGTTTTTT.

The chain carries TRBV6-1 and TRBJ2-2; D call uncertain. Germline CDR1 MNHNS, CDR2 SASEGT. The CDR3 sequence is 13 residues long. Trimming left V 7 bases short and J 1 base short, with 7 bases between. The CDR3 here is CASIGLNTGELFF. The DNA for the CDR3 is TGTGCCAGCATTGGATTGAACACCGGGGAGCTGTTTTTT.

This chain connects TRBV15 to TRBJ2-7; the match to TRBD2 covers 11 bases. In germline, CDR1 is LNHNV, CDR2 YYDKDF (reference sequence). Trimming cost V 5 bases and J 3 bases; bases outside gene matches: 3. The CDR3 sequence is 14 residues long. In DNA form, the CDR3 reads TGTGCCACCAGCCCCGGGACTAGCGGCTACGAGCAGTACTTC. Amino acid sequence: CATSPGTSGYEQYF.

The chain joins TRBV27 to TRBJ2-1, with 8 positions matching TRBD1. V shed 6 bases, J shed 7 bases, and the junction held 8 bases outside the gene matches. The CDR3 totals 14 residues. From germline, CDR1 is MNHEY and CDR2 SMNVEV (reference sequence). The CDR3 coding sequence is TGTGCCAGCAGAAGTCCAGGGGGCAGGAATGAGCAGTTCTTC. This translates into CASRSPGGRNEQFF.

V and J are TRBV15 and TRBJ2-7, with no clear D. This CDR3 spans 19 amino acids. V was cut by 0 bases and J by 0 bases, with 21 bases left in between. Germline CDR1 is LNHNV and CDR2 is YYDKDF (reference sequence). CDR3 protein: CATSRDSNLIASLSYEQYF. CDR3 nucleotides: TGTGCCACCAGCAGAGATTCTAACCTAATAGCAAGCCTCTCCTACGAGCAGTACTTC.

The chain has TRBV2 and TRBJ2-7; TRBD2 matches at 8 bases. The V segment lost 5 bases and the J segment 2 bases; nucleotides outside the gene matches: 2. In germline, CDR1 is SNHLY, CDR2 FYNNEI. This CDR3 contains 13 residues. CDR3 protein: CASSTSGAYEQYF. In DNA, the CDR3 is TGTGCCAGCAGTACTAGCGGAGCCTACGAGCAGTACTTC.

The chain uses TRBV27 and TRBJ1-5; D is ambiguous. V dropped 8 bases and J dropped 0 bases, with 17 bases sitting between them. CDR1 MNHEY and CDR2 SMNVEV come from the germline V gene (reference sequence). The CDR3 is made up of 16 amino acids. This CDR3 is CASQPMTGYSNQPQHF. The CDR3 coding sequence is TGTGCCAGCCAGCCGATGACGGGCTATAGCAATCAGCCCCAGCATTTT.

This chain joins TRBV6-5 and TRBJ1-2; 8 bases are a match to TRBD1. CDR1 is MNHEY, CDR2 SVGAGI, per germline. The CDR3 runs to 14 residues. J gave up 4 bases and V 8 bases, and 9 bases lay outside the gene matches. CDR3 loop: CASGSWTGSYGYTF. The CDR3 DNA reads TGTGCCAGCGGCAGTTGGACAGGGAGCTATGGCTACACCTTC.

The rearrangement links TRBV4-1 to TRBJ2-7; D may be TRBD2 (5 bases). Germline CDR1 MGHRA, CDR2 YSYEKL. V lost 2 bases to trimming and J lost 2 bases, with 16 bases between them. The CDR3 consists of 16 residues. The CDR3 region has the DNA TGCGCCAGCAGCCAACCCGGGGTCCCTGAACCCTACGAGCAGTACTTC. The encoded protein is CASSQPGVPEPYEQYF.

The V gene is TRBV28, the J gene TRBJ2-7; TRBD2 might be the D (6 bases). The V gene lost 5 bases and the J gene lost 3 bases, with 17 bases spanning the gap. CDR1 MDHEN and CDR2 SYDVKM come from the germline V gene. CDR3 length equals 15 residues. The CDR3 DNA reads TGTGCCAGCAGTCTTACACGGCGGGGTAACTACGAGCAGTACTTC. This sequence encodes CASSLTRRGNYEQYF.

The rearrangement joins TRBV27 to TRBJ2-1, with a weak D call TRBD2 (6 bases). CDR1 and CDR2 from the germline V gene are MNHEY and SMNVEV (reference sequence). CDR3 length: 16 residues. V was clipped by 2 bases and J by 9 bases, with 20 bases between them. CDR3: CASSLLSQGRRGEQFF. As DNA, the CDR3 is TGTGCCAGCAGTTTACTGTCGCAGGGCAGGCGGGGTGAGCAGTTCTTC.

The chain carries TRBV15 and TRBJ1-2, with TRBD1 matching over 8 bases. The CDR3 sequence is 15 residues long. After removal of 5 bases from V and 1 base from J, the junction contained 6 bases not matched to a gene. Germline V gene data show CDR1 as LNHNV and CDR2 as YYDKDF (reference sequence). CDR3 coding DNA: TGTGCCACCAGCCGTGACAGGGGTGGTAACTATGGCTACACCTTC. Protein product: CATSRDRGGNYGYTF.

The chain carries TRBV27 and TRBJ2-1; TRBD1 aligns across 9 bases. The CDR3 is 13 residues long. Trimming removed 6 bases from V and 8 bases from J; junction bases left unmatched: 5. Germline assignment: CDR1 MNHEY and CDR2 SMNVEV (reference sequence). The CDR3 region is CASSRTGVDEQFF. CDR3 nucleotide sequence: TGTGCCAGCAGCCGGACAGGGGTAGATGAGCAGTTCTTC.

The V and J genes are TRBV27 and TRBJ2-1; D gene unclear. Germline CDR1 and CDR2: MNHEY and SMNVEV (reference sequence). The CDR3 runs to 16 residues. The V and J ends lost 2 bases and 4 bases respectively, with 15 bases between them. CDR3 in amino acids: CASSLLSLDPYNEQFF. The CDR3 DNA is TGTGCCAGCAGTTTACTTTCCCTAGACCCTTACAATGAGCAGTTCTTC.

The J gene is TRBJ2-1, the V gene TRBV13, with D uncertain. Germline assignment: CDR1 PRHDT and CDR2 FYEKMQ (reference sequence). This CDR3 region has 12 residues. V was clipped by 1 base and J by 9 bases, with 7 bases between them. The CDR3 spells CASSLEWGEQFF. DNA of the CDR3: TGTGCCAGCAGCTTAGAATGGGGTGAGCAGTTCTTC.

This sequence joins TRBV28 and TRBJ2-1; D tentatively fits TRBD1 or TRBD2 (6 bases each). With 6 bases removed from V and 8 bases from J, the gap between germline ends came to 20 bases. Germline CDR1 and CDR2: MDHEN and SYDVKM. CDR3 length: 15 residues. The CDR3 bases are TGTGCCAGCAGCCCAAATTGGGGGGCAGTGGATGAGCAGTTCTTC. Translation: CASSPNWGAVDEQFF.